This TCR beta chain was observed in a study of PD-1 blockade in classical Hodgkin lymphoma. At the level of the study: Intravenous infusions of nivolumab 3 mg/kg reached patients every 2 weeks.

The data were produced by immunoSEQ multiplex PCR, yet TCRdb's version contains in-frame clones alone and is incomplete. This table holds tens of thousands of clones, roughly 70% found once. The CDR3 loop spans 15 amino acids. Trimming removed 2 bases at V and 1 base at J, with 10 bases between. Germline V gives CDR1 MNHNY, CDR2 SVGAGI (reference sequence). Comments on this clone: No antigen is known for it.

Every patient experienced relapse after autologous stem cell transplantation, and brentuximab vedotin exposure varied. General study results and limits: Patients newly diagnosed and complete responders had comparable baseline diversity. Baseline TCR diversity was reportedly lower in newly diagnosed patients than in healthy donors. It was reported as lower still in relapsed/refractory patients. CD4+ TCR diversity rose significantly by C4D1, and CD8+ TCR diversity did not.

The chain combines TRBV6-6 with TRBJ2-3; possible D gene TRBD2, 5 bases. The clonotype originates from a human donor with classical Hodgkin lymphoma. The sequencing here drew on peripheral blood mononuclear cells (PBMCs), taken before the second cycle of nivolumab. The CDR3 nucleotides read TGTGCCAGCAGTTACCAGGAGGCTGGCACAGATACGCAGTATTTT. It codes for CASSYQEAGTDTQYF.